The next 6 T cell receptor beta chains were all read from a single sample in a study of TIL therapy for anti-PD-1-resistant metastatic lung cancer. Sequencing used immunoSEQ v3. Method: immunoSEQ multiplex PCR; TCRdb's copy keeps in-frame clones and lacks some. The sample consists of about 60,000 clones, around 69% of them appearing once. Time point defined: pre-treatment sample, taken before nivolumab and TIL therapy. Sequencing was performed on blood, taken at baseline. The receptors were gathered from a person between 25 and 79 years old with non-small cell lung cancer.

In its sample, this clone was seen once. The chain has TRBV9 and TRBJ2-3; 7 bases align to TRBD2. With V trimmed by 5 bases and J by 3 bases, 6 bases remained unmatched. This CDR3 contains 14 residues. Germline CDR1 SGDLS, CDR2 YYNGEE. The CDR3 sequence is CASSRDYPTDTQYF. The CDR3 DNA is TGTGCCAGCAGTAGGGACTACCCTACAGATACGCAGTATTTT.

The V call is TRBV29-1, the J call TRBJ1-6; D unresolved. Germline values: CDR1 SQVTM, CDR2 ANQGSEA. V gave up 2 bases and J gave up 8 bases, with 10 bases separating them. The CDR3 sequence is 13 residues long. CDR3 bases: TGCAGCGTTGAACCCTATGGGGATTCACCCCTCCACTTT. Encoded protein: CSVEPYGDSPLHF.

The chain links TRBV6-1 to TRBJ1-4; D may be TRBD1 (5 bases). V gave up 4 bases and J gave up 8 bases, with 11 bases separating them. Germline values: CDR1 MNHNS, CDR2 SASEGT. This CDR3 region has 13 residues. The CDR3 protein is CASSGQQLEKLFF. The CDR3 region has the DNA TGTGCCAGCAGTGGACAGCAACTGGAAAAACTGTTTTTT.

This clone was observed a handful of times. The chain uses TRBV6-6 and TRBJ2-7, with 9 bases fitting TRBD1. There are 13 residues in the CDR3. Germline V CDR1 and CDR2: MNHNY, SVGAGI (reference sequence). The ends lost 7 bases at V and 5 bases at J; junction bases unmatched: 6. CDR3 sequence reads: CASTDRDRDEQYF. CDR3 sequence (DNA): TGTGCCAGCACCGACCGGGACAGGGACGAGCAGTACTTC.

The chain recombines TRBV7-3 with TRBJ2-3, with a tentative D call TRBD1 (5 bases). Per germline, CDR1 SGHTA and CDR2 FQGTGA. V dropped 2 bases and J dropped 4 bases, with 7 bases sitting between them. This CDR3 is 13 amino acids long. This chain's CDR3 is CASSLQGADTQYF. CDR3 DNA: TGTGCCAGCAGCTTACAAGGGGCAGATACGCAGTATTTT.

This clone came up a few times. The chain joins TRBV20-1 to TRBJ1-2, with no clear D. The CDR3 runs 10 residues. The V and J ends lost 5 bases and 9 bases respectively, with 10 bases between them. Germline CDR1 and CDR2: DFQATT and SNEGSKA (reference sequence). The chain's CDR3 is CSALEPCYTF. CDR3 coding DNA: TGCAGTGCTCTAGAGCCGTGCTACACCTTC.